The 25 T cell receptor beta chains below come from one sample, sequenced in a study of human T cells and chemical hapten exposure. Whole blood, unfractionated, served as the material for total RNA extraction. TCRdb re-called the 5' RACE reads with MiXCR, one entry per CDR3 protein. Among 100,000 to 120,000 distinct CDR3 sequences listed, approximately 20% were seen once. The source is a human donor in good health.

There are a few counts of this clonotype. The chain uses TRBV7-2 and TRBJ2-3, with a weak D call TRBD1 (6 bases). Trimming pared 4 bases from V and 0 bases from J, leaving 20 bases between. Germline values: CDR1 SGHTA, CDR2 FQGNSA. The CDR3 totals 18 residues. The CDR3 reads CASSSAGAGTTSTDTQYF. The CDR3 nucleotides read TGTGCCAGCAGCTCGGCGGGCGCCGGGACAACTAGCACAGATACGCAGTATTTT. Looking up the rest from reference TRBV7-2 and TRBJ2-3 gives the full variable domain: GAGVSQSPSNKVTEKGKDVELRCDPISGHTALYWYRQSLGQGLEFLIYFQGNSAPDKSGLPSDRFSAERTGGSVSTLTIQRTQQEDSAVYLCASSSAGAGTTSTDTQYFGPGTRLTVL.

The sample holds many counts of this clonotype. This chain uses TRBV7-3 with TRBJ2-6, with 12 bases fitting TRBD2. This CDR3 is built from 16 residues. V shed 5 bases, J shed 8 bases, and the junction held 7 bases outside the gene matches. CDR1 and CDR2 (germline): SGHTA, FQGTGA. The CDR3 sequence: CASSIRGTSGPNVLTF. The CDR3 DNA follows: TGTGCCAGCAGCATCCGGGGGACTAGCGGGCCCAACGTCCTGACTTTC.

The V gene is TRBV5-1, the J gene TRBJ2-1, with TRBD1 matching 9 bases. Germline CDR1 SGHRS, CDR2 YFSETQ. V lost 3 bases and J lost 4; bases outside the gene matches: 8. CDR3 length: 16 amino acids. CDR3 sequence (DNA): TGCGCCAGCAGCTGGGGACAGGGAGCGGATTACAATGAGCAGTTCTTC. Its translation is CASSWGQGADYNEQFF.

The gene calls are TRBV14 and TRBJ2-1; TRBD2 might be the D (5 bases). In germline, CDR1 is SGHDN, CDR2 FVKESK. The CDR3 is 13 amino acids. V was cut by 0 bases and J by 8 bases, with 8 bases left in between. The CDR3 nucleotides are TGTGCCAGCAGCCAAGATCCGGGGTATGAGCAGTTCTTC. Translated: CASSQDPGYEQFF.

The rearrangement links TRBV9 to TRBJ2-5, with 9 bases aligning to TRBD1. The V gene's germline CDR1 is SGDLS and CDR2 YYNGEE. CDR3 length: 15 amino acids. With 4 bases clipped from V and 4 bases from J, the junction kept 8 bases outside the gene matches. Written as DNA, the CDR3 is TGTGCCAGCAGCACCGCAAACAGGGGGCGAGAGACCCAGTACTTC. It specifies CASSTANRGRETQYF.

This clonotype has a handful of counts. The CDR3: CASSFPRGLSSNSPLHF. The DNA of the CDR3 is TGTGCCAGCAGTTTCCCCCGGGGGCTATCTTCTAATTCACCCCTCCACTTT. The V gene is TRBV28, the J gene TRBJ1-6; D may be TRBD1 (6 bases). The V gene's germline CDR1 is MDHEN and CDR2 SYDVKM. CDR3 length: 17 residues. V lost 3 bases and J lost 6, with 18 bases in between.

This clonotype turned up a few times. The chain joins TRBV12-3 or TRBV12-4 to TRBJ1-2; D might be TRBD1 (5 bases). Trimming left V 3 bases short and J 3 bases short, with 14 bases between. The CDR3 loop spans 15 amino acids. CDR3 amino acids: CASSFPAGLDYGYTF. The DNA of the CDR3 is TGTGCCAGCAGTTTTCCGGCAGGGCTGGACTATGGCTACACCTTC.

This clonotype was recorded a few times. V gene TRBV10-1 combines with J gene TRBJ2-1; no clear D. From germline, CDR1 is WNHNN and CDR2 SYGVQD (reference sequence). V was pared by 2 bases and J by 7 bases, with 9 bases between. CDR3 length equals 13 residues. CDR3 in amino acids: CASSENYRNEQFF. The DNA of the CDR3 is TGCGCCAGCAGTGAGAACTACCGGAATGAGCAGTTCTTC.

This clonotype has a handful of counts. This chain's CDR3 is CASSAQFGGRSNNEQFF. Here the CDR3 DNA reads TGTGCCAGCAGCGCGCAATTCGGGGGACGGTCAAACAATGAGCAGTTCTTC. The V call is TRBV9, the J call TRBJ2-1; weak D call: TRBD2 (6 bases). The V end was cut by 3 bases, the J end by 5 bases, with 21 bases between. Germline CDR1 SGDLS, CDR2 YYNGEE. The CDR3 consists of 17 residues.

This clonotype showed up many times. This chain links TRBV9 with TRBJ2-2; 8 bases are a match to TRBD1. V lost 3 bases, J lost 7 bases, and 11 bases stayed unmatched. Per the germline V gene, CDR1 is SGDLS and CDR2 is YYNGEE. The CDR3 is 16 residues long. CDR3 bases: TGTGCCAGCAGCGGGGGCGGCAGGGGGCGAAACGGGGAGCTGTTTTTT. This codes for CASSGGGRGRNGELFF.

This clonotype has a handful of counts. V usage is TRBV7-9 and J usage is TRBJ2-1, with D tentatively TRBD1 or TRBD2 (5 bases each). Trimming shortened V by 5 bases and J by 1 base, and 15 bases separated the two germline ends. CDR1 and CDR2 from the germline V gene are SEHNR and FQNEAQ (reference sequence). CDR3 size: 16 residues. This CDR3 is CASSPSVGASYNEQFF. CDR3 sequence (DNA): TGTGCCAGCAGCCCCTCTGTCGGGGCTTCCTACAATGAGCAGTTCTTC.

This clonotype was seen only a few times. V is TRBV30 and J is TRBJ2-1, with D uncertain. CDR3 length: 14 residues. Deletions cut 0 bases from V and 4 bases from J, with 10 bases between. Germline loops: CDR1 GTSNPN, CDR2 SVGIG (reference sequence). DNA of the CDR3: TGTGCCTGGAGTGTACGCGGCAGTTACAATGAGCAGTTCTTC. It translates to CAWSVRGSYNEQFF.

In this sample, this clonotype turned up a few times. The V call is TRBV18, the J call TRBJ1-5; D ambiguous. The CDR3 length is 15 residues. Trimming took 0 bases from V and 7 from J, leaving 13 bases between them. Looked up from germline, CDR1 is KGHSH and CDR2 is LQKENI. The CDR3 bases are TGTGCCAGCTCACCACCGGTGGCAGATGAGCAGCCCCAGCATTTT. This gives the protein CASSPPVADEQPQHF.

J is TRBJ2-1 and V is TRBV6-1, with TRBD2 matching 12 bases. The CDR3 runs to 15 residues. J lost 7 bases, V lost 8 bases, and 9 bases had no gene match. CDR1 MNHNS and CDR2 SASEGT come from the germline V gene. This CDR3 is CASGALAGGPNEQFF. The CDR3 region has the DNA TGTGCCAGCGGAGCCCTAGCGGGAGGGCCGAATGAGCAGTTCTTC.

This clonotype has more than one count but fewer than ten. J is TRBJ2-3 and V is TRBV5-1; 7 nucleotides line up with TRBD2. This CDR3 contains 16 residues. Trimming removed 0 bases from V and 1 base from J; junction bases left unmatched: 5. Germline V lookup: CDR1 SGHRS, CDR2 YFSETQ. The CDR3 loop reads CASSLAGGSGTDTQYF. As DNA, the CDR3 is TGCGCCAGCAGCTTGGCCGGCGGGAGCGGCACAGATACGCAGTATTTT.

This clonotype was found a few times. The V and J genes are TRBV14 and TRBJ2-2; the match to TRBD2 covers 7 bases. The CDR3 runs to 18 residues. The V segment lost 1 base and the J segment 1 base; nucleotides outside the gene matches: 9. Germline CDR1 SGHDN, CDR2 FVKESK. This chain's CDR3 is CASSQALLAGVNTGELFF. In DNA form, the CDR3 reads TGTGCCAGCAGCCAAGCCCTCCTCGCGGGAGTGAACACCGGGGAGCTGTTTTTT.

The CDR3 protein is CASSSHVARDSLYEQYF. CDR3 sequence (DNA): TGCGCCAGCAGCTCTCATGTTGCCCGGGACAGCCTATACGAGCAGTACTTC. The chain employs TRBV5-1 and TRBJ2-7; 7 bases fit TRBD1. Germline CDR1 is SGHRS and CDR2 is YFSETQ. The CDR3 is 17 residues long. Trimming removed 3 bases from V and 4 bases from J; junction bases left unmatched: 16.

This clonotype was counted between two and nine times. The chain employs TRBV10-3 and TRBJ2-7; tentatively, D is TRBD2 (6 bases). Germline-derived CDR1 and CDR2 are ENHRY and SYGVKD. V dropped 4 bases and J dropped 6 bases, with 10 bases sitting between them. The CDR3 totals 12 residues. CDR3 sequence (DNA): TGTGCCATCAGTGTGGCCGGGGGCGAGCAGTACTTC. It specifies CAISVAGGEQYF.

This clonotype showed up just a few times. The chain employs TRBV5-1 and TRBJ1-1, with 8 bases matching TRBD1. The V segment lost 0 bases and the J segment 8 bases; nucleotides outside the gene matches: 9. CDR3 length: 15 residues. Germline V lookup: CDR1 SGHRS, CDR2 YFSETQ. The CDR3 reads CASSLGTDRASEAFF. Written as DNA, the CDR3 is TGCGCCAGCAGCTTGGGGACGGACAGGGCGAGCGAAGCTTTCTTT.

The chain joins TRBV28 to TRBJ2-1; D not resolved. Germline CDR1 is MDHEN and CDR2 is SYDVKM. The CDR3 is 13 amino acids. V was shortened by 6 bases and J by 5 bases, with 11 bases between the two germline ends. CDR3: CASSLRSHNEQFF. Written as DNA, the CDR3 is TGTGCCAGCAGCCTTCGGAGCCACAATGAGCAGTTCTTC.

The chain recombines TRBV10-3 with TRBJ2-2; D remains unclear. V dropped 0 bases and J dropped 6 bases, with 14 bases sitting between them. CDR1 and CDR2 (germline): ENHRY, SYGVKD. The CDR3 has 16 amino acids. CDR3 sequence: CAISESARVRAGELFF. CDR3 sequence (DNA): TGTGCCATCAGTGAGTCCGCCCGTGTCAGAGCCGGGGAGCTGTTTTTT.

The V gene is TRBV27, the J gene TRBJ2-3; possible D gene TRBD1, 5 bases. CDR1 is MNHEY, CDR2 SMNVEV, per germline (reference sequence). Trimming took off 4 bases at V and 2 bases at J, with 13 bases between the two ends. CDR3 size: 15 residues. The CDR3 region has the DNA TGTGCCAGCAGTTCCCCCGGACATTTCACAGATACGCAGTATTTT. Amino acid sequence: CASSSPGHFTDTQYF.

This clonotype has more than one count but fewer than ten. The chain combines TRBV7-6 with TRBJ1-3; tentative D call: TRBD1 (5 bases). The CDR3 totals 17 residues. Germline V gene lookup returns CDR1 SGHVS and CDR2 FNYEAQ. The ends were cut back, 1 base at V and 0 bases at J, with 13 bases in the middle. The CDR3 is CASSLGTSSSSGNTIYF. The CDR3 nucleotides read TGTGCCAGCAGCTTAGGGACATCTTCGAGCTCTGGAAACACCATATATTTT.

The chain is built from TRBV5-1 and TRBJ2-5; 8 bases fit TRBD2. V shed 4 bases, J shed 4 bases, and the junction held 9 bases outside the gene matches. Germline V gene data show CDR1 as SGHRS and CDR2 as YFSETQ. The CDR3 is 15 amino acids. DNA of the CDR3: TGCGCCAGCAGCCCCCCAGCGGGGGCCGGAGAGACCCAGTACTTC. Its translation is CASSPPAGAGETQYF.

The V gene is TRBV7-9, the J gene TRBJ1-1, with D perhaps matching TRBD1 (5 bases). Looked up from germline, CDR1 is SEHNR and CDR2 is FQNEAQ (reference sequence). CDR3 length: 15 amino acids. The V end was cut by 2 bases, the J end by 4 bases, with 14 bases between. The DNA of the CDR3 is TGTGCCAGCAGCTTAAAGGAGGGGAGAGGCACTGAAGCTTTCTTT. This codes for CASSLKEGRGTEAFF.